A selection of T cell receptor beta chains follows, all from one sample in a study of cytomegalovirus exposure and HLA in healthy donors. Clones were read by immunoSEQ multiplex PCR, and TCRdb kept only the in-frame ones, dropping some. Altogether 150,000 to 200,000 clones are present, roughly 84% being singletons, with the ten largest covering about 2%. Material: PBMCs. All receptors come from a man aged 18 to 29 in good health and CMV-seropositive. Each CDR3 is given with its conserved first and last residue. A D gene is named only where the DNA matches it firmly. Expanded clones get a size class; other rows say once, few or many, or leave the size out.

cdr3_length clone_size j_call d_call v_call cdr3_nt cdr3_aa
15 few TRBJ2-3 TRBD2 TRBV7-2 TGTGCCAGCAGCTTATCCGGGGGGGCTACAGATACGCAGTATTTT CASSLSGGATDTQYF
16 once TRBJ2-6 TRBD2 TRBV30 TGTGCCTGGACTAGCGGGGGGGCCTCTGGGGCCAACGTCCTGACTTTC CAWTSGGASGANVLTF
14 NA TRBJ2-2 TRBD2 TRBV5-1 TGCGCCAGCAGCTCGGGGGGAGACACCGGGGAGCTGTTTTTT CASSSGGDTGELFF
12 NA TRBJ2-7 NA TRBV6-5 TGTGCCAGCTCCTCTCACAGGGACGAGCAGTACTTC CASSSHRDEQYF
13 NA TRBJ2-1 NA TRBV6-4 TGTGCCAGCAGCCCGACTAGGGTCAATGAGCAGTTCTTC CASSPTRVNEQFF
16 NA TRBJ2-6 NA TRBV4-2 TGTGCCAGCCGCGACGGCGCGTCCTCTGGGGCCAACGGCCTGACTTTC CASRDGASSGANGLTF
12 NA TRBJ2-1 TRBD2 TRBV29-1 TGCAGCGTTGGGGAGGGAGCGAATGAGCAGTTCTTC CSVGEGANEQFF
13 NA TRBJ2-7 NA TRBV5-6 TGTGCCAGCAGCTTGGAGAGCTCCTACGAGCAGTACTTC CASSLESSYEQYF
17 NA TRBJ2-7 TRBD2 TRBV11-2 TGTGCCAGCAGCTCGGGACTAGCGGGTGCGAGCTCCTACGAGCAGTACTTC CASSSGLAGASSYEQYF
18 NA TRBJ2-3 TRBD2 TRBV9 TGTGCCAGCAGCGCCGACCGGGTCGCGGGGGATAGCACAGATACGCAGTATTTT CASSADRVAGDSTDTQYF
16 NA TRBJ2-2 TRBD2 TRBV5-1 TGCGCCAGCAGCTTCCCCCCTAGCGGGGGGCGCGGGGAGCTGTTTTTT CASSFPPSGGRGELFF
16 NA TRBJ2-1 NA TRBV5-3 TGTGCCAGAAGCCTGGAGGCGGGGGCCCCGGATAATGAGCAGTTCTTC CARSLEAGAPDNEQFF
13 once TRBJ2-1 TRBD1 TRBV11-2 TGTGCCAGCAGCACGGGACAGGGGTTTTTTTGGGTCTTC CASSTGQGFFWVF
15 NA TRBJ2-1 TRBD2 TRBV7-3 TGTGCCAGCAGCTCCATAGCGGGGGGGTACAATGAGCAGTTCTTC CASSSIAGGYNEQFF
15 NA TRBJ1-6 NA TRBV19 TGTGCCAGTAGTATAGCCGGGGAGGGTAATTCACCCCTCCACTTT CASSIAGEGNSPLHF
15 few TRBJ1-2 TRBD1 TRBV28 TGTGCCAGCAGTTCGGGGGGACAGGGGGAGGATGGCTACACCTTC CASSSGGQGEDGYTF
14 NA TRBJ2-7 TRBD1 TRBV29-1 TGCAGCGTTGAAGGCGGACAGGGGGGTTACGAGCAGTACTTC CSVEGGQGGYEQYF
14 NA TRBJ2-5 NA TRBV30 TGTGCCTGGAGTGAACAGGGTCAGCAAGAGACCCAGTACTTC CAWSEQGQQETQYF
15 NA TRBJ2-3 NA TRBV7-9 TGTGCCAGCAGCTCCACCGTACTACGCACAGATACGCAGTATTTT CASSSTVLRTDTQYF
14 NA TRBJ2-7 NA TRBV6-1 TGTGCCAGCAGTGACCGGGACTGGAACTACGAGCAGTACTTC CASSDRDWNYEQYF
12 NA TRBJ2-5 NA TRBV11-2 TGTGCCAGCAGCTCCGGTTTAGAGACCCAGTACTTC CASSSGLETQYF
11 NA TRBJ1-3 NA TRBV2 TGTGCCAGCAGTCCGGGAAACACCATATATTTT CASSPGNTIYF
19 once TRBJ2-4 NA TRBV14 TGTGCCAGCAGCCAAGAAAGGGAGGACAGGTCCCCAGCCAAAAACAGTCAGTACTTC CASSQEREDRSPAKNSQYF
16 once TRBJ2-7 NA TRBV14 TGTGCCAGCAGCCAAGATGAGGCGGGGAAGTGGTACGAGCAGTACTTC CASSQDEAGKWYEQYF
16 NA TRBJ2-4 TRBD2 TRBV5-1 TGCGCCAGCAGCTCGGGGGGGACCGGGGATTTAAACATTCAGTACTTC CASSSGGTGDLNIQYF
13 NA TRBJ1-1 NA TRBV9 TGTGCCAGCAGCGTAGGCGGGGTTGCTGAAGCTTTCTTT CASSVGGVAEAFF
17 NA TRBJ1-4 NA TRBV18 TGTGCCAGCTCACCATTGGCAGGGGAATTTGGTAATGAAAAACTGTTTTTT CASSPLAGEFGNEKLFF
16 NA TRBJ2-1 TRBD1 TRBV5-1 TGCGCCAGCAGCGGGGACAGGGGGGACTCCTACAATGAGCAGTTCTTC CASSGDRGDSYNEQFF
12 NA TRBJ2-3 NA TRBV7-2 TGTGCCAGCGGGCCTAACACAGATACGCAGTATTTT CASGPNTDTQYF
18 NA TRBJ2-5 TRBD2 TRBV5-6 TGTGCCAGCAGCTTGGCCGGACTAGCGGGGGCCCTCCGAGAGACCCAGTACTTC CASSLAGLAGALRETQYF
14 NA TRBJ1-1 TRBD1 TRBV18 TGTGCCAGCTGGTCGACAGGGAGGAACACTGAAGCTTTCTTT CASWSTGRNTEAFF
19 NA TRBJ2-6 NA TRBV11-2 TGTGCCAGCAGCTTAGGGCCTGAGAGAGGTTTTGCCGGGGCCAACGTCCTGACTTTC CASSLGPERGFAGANVLTF
14 NA TRBJ1-6 TRBD1 TRBV6-5 TGTGCCAGCAGCTCAGGACAGGGTGGTTCACCCCTCCACTTT CASSSGQGGSPLHF
16 NA TRBJ2-5 TRBD2 TRBV7-6 TGCGCCAGCAGCTACGGAGCGGGGGGGCCCTTGGAGACCCAGTACTTC CASSYGAGGPLETQYF
14 NA TRBJ1-2 NA TRBV12-5 TGTGCTAGTGGTCTTCCGGGTCTCTTGGTTGACTACACCTTC CASGLPGLLVDYTF
12 NA TRBJ2-2 TRBD1 TRBV29-1 TGCAGCGTTTCACAGGGGACCGGGGAGCTGTTTTTT CSVSQGTGELFF
14 NA TRBJ2-7 TRBD2 TRBV5-4 TGTGCCAGCAGACCAAGCGGGGGCACCTACGAGCAGTACTTC CASRPSGGTYEQYF
14 NA TRBJ2-5 NA TRBV7-6 TGTGCCAGCAGATATAAACCGGGGGAGGAGACCCAGTACTTC CASRYKPGEETQYF
12 NA TRBJ1-2 NA TRBV30 TGTGCCTGGAGTGGGGGCTCCTTGGGGAACACCTTC CAWSGGSLGNTF
13 NA TRBJ2-5 NA TRBV5-4 TGTGCCAGCAGCTTGCGGGCGGGGGAGACCCAGTACTTC CASSLRAGETQYF
14 once TRBJ1-1 TRBD1 TRBV19 TGTGCCAGTACTTTGACAGGGGTTGGCACTGAAGCTTTCTTT CASTLTGVGTEAFF
15 few TRBJ1-1 NA TRBV2 TGTGCCAGCAGCCTCCCCACGGACATGAACACTGAAGCTTTCTTT CASSLPTDMNTEAFF
15 once TRBJ2-5 NA TRBV5-4 TGTGCCAGCAGCCCGGCCGCAGGGGCGGGGGCGACCCAGTACTTC CASSPAAGAGATQYF
15 few TRBJ2-1 NA TRBV5-4 TGTGCCAGCAGCCTGACCTCCCGGGGAAATAATGAGCAGTTCTTC CASSLTSRGNNEQFF
11 NA TRBJ2-3 NA TRBV5-6 TGTGCCAGCAGCTTCGGAGATACGCAGTATTTT CASSFGDTQYF
14 NA TRBJ2-3 NA TRBV5-1 TGCGCCAGCAGCTTGAGTGGCCGGGCAGATACGCAGTATTTT CASSLSGRADTQYF
12 NA TRBJ1-2 TRBD1 TRBV6-1 TGTGCCTCCGGGACAGGGCTTTATGGCTACACCTTC CASGTGLYGYTF
13 NA TRBJ2-7 NA TRBV6-5 TGTGCCAGCAGGGAGGGGGCTGGGGACGAGCAGTACTTC CASREGAGDEQYF
16 NA TRBJ2-3 TRBD1 TRBV7-6 TGTGCCAGCAGTTTTCAAGGGACAGGGGGCACAGATACGCAGTATTTT CASSFQGTGGTDTQYF
13 NA TRBJ1-1 NA TRBV5-1 TGCGCCAGCAGCTTGGGGCTGAACACTGAAGCTTTCTTT CASSLGLNTEAFF
17 NA TRBJ2-5 TRBD2 TRBV7-2 TGTGCCAGCAGCTTACGGCTAGCGGGGGACTTTCGGGAGACCCAGTACTTC CASSLRLAGDFRETQYF
16 NA TRBJ1-1 TRBD1 TRBV5-1 TGCGCCAGCAGCTTGAGGACAGGGGGCGTCGATACTGAAGCTTTCTTT CASSLRTGGVDTEAFF
17 NA TRBJ1-3 NA TRBV9 TGTGCCAGCAGCGTAGGTAGTCGGGGGGCCTCCGGAAACACCATATATTTT CASSVGSRGASGNTIYF